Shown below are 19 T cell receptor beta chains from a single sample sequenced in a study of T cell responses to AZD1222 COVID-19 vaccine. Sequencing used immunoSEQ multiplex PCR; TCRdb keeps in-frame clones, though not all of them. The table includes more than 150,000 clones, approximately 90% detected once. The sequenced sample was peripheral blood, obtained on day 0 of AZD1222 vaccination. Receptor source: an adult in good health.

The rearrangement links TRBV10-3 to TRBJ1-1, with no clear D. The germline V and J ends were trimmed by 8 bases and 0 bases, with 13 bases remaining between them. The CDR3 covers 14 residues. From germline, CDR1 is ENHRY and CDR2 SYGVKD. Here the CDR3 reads CAISDGVMNTEAFF. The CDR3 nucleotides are TGTGCCATCTCTGATGGGGTGATGAACACTGAAGCTTTCTTT.

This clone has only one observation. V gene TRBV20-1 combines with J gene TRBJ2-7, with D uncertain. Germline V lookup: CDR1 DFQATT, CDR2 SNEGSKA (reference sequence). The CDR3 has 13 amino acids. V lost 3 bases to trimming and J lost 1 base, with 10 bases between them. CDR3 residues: CSASLPGSYEQYF. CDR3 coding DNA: TGCAGTGCTAGTTTGCCAGGTTCCTACGAGCAGTACTTC.

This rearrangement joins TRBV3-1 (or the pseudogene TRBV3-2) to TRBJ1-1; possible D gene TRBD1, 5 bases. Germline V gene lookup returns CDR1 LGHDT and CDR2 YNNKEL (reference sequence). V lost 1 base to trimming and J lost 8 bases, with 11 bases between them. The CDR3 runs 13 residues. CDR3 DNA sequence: TGTGCCAGCAGCCAAGGGACCAGGGCCGAAGCTTTCTTT. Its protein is CASSQGTRAEAFF.

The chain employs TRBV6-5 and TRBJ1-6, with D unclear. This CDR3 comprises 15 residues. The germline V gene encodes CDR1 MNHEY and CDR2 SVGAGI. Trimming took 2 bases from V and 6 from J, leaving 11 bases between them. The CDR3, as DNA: TGTGCCAGCAGTTACGGTGGCGGATTTAATTCACCCCTCCACTTT. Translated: CASSYGGGFNSPLHF.

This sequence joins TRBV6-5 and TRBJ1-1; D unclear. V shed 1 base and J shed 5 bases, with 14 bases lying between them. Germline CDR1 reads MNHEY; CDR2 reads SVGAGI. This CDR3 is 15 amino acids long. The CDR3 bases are TGTGCCAGCAGTTACTATTTGGGGAGGCAGACTGAAGCTTTCTTT. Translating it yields CASSYYLGRQTEAFF.

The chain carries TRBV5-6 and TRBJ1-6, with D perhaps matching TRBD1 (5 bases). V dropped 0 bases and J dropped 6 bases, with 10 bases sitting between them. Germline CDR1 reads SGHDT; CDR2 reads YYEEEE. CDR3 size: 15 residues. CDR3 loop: CASSLVRATNSPLHF. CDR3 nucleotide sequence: TGTGCCAGCAGCTTGGTCAGGGCCACTAATTCACCCCTCCACTTT.

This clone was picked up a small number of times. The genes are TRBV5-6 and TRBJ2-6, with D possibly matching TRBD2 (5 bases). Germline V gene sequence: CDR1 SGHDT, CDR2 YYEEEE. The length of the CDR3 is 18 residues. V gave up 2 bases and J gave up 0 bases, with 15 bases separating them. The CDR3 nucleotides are TGTGCCAGCAGCTTTCTGGACTTTTTAAGCTCTGGGGCCAACGTCCTGACTTTC. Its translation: CASSFLDFLSSGANVLTF.

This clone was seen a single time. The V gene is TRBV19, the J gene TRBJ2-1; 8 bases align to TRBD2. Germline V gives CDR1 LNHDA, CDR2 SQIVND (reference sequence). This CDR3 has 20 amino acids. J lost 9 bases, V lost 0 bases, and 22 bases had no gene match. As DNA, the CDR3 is TGTGCCAGTAGTATAGAGGGATTAGGTTTCGGGGGGGCCCCAAGGATTGAGCAGTTCTTC. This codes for CASSIEGLGFGGAPRIEQFF.

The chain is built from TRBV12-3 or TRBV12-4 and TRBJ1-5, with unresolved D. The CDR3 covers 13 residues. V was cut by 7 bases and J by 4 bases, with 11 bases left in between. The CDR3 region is CASTMIGNQPQHF. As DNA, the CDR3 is TGTGCCAGCACCATGATCGGGAATCAGCCCCAGCATTTT.

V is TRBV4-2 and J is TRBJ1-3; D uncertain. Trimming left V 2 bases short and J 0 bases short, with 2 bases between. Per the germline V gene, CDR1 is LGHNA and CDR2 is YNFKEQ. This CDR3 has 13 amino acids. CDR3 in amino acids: CASSQFSGNTIYF. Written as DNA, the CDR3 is TGTGCCAGCAGCCAATTCTCTGGAAACACCATATATTTT.

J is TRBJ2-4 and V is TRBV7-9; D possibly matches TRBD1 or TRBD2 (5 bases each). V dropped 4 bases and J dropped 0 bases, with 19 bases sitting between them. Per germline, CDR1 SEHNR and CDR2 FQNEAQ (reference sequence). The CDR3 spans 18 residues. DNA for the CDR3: TGTGCCAGCAGCTCTAACCCCCGGGGCCCCTTAGCCAAAAACATTCAGTACTTC. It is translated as CASSSNPRGPLAKNIQYF.

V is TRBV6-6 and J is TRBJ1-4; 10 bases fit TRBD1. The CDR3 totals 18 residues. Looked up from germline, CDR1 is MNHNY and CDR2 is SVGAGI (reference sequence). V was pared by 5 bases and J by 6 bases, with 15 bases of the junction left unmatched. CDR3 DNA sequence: TGTGCCAGCAGTCCGGCATCTATGCGGACAGGGGGTTATGAAAAACTGTTTTTT. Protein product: CASSPASMRTGGYEKLFF.

The CDR3 DNA reads TGTGCCGCCCGCGACGGTAAATATTATGGCTACACCTTC. It encodes CAARDGKYYGYTF. The chain uses TRBV6-6 and TRBJ1-2; no definite D call. With 11 bases removed from V and 5 bases from J, the gap between germline ends came to 18 bases. The CDR3 extends over 13 amino acids. The germline gives CDR1 MNHNY, CDR2 SVGAGI (reference sequence).

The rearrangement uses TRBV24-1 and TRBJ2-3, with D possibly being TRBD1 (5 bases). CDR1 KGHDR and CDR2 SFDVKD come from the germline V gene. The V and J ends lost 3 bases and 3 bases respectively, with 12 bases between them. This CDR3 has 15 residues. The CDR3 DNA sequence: TGTGCCACCAGTGATCTGACAGTTCCTACAGATACGCAGTATTTT. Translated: CATSDLTVPTDTQYF.

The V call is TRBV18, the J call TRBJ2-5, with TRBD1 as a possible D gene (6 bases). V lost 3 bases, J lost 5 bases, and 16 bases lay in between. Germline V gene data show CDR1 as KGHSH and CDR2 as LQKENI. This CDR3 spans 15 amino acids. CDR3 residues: CASSPNRDPRETQYF. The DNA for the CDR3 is TGTGCCAGCTCACCTAACAGGGACCCCAGGGAGACCCAGTACTTC.

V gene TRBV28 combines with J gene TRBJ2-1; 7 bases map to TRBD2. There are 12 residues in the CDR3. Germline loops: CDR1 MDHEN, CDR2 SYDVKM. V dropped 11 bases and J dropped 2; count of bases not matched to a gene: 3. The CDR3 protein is CASSGAYNEQFF. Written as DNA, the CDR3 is TGTGCCTCAAGCGGGGCCTACAATGAGCAGTTCTTC.

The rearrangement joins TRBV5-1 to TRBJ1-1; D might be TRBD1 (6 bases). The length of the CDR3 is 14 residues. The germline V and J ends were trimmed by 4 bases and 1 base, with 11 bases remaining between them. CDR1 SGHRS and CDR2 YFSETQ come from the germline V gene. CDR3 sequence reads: CASSLDRQNTEAFF. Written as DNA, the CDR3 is TGCGCCAGCAGCCTGGACAGACAGAACACTGAAGCTTTCTTT. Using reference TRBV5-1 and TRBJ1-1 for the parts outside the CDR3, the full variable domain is KAGVTQTPRYLIKTRGQQVTLSCSPISGHRSVSWYQQTPGQGLQFLFEYFSETQRNKGNFPGRFSGRQFSNSRSEMNVSTLELGDSALYLCASSLDRQNTEAFFGQGTRLTVV.

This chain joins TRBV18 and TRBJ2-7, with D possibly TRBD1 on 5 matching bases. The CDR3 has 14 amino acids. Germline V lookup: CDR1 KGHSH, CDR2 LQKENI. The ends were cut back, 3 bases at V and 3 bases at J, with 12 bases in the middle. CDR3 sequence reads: CASSPNRRNYEQYF. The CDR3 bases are TGTGCCAGCTCACCGAACAGGAGAAACTACGAGCAGTACTTC.

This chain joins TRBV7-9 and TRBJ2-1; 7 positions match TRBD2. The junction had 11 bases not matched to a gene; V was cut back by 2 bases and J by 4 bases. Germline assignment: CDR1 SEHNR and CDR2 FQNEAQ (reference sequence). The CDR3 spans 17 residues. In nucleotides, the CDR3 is TGTGCCAGCAGCTTAAGGGCTAGCGGAGGGGTGTACAATGAGCAGTTCTTC. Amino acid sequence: CASSLRASGGVYNEQFF.